The clone carrying this TCR beta chain was seen only a few times. As yet, its antigen is unknown. These data originate in a study of CD8+ T cells in alopecia areata. In the study overall: Tofacitinib lasted 6 to 18 months, then 6 months off drug. Study conclusions and caveats: Tofacitinib delivered significant drops in scalp clonality and in expanded CD8+ clones among the top 100.

Sequencing relied on a cDNA template that was reverse transcribed from extracted RNA. Clones were read by immunoSEQ multiplex PCR, and TCRdb kept only the in-frame ones, dropping some. The sample carries a few hundred thousand clones, roughly three fifths recorded once. Germline V gene lookup returns CDR1 SGHTA and CDR2 FQGNSA. This CDR3 has 15 amino acids. V trimming: 5 bases; J trimming: 0 bases; junction bases outside the gene matches: 6. Described treatment: oral pan-JAK inhibitor, 5-10 mg twice daily. Patients with alopecia areata provided lesional scalp punch biopsies as well as peripheral blood.

The specimen was CD4+ T cells sorted from blood, collected at approximately week 44, from a patient treated with tofacitinib. The source of this sequence is a human donor with alopecia areata. This chain uses TRBV7-2 with TRBJ2-7, with TRBD1 matching over 8 bases. The CDR3 loop is CASSQQGESSYEQYF. As DNA, the CDR3 is TGTGCCAGCAGCCAACAGGGGGAAAGCTCCTACGAGCAGTACTTC.